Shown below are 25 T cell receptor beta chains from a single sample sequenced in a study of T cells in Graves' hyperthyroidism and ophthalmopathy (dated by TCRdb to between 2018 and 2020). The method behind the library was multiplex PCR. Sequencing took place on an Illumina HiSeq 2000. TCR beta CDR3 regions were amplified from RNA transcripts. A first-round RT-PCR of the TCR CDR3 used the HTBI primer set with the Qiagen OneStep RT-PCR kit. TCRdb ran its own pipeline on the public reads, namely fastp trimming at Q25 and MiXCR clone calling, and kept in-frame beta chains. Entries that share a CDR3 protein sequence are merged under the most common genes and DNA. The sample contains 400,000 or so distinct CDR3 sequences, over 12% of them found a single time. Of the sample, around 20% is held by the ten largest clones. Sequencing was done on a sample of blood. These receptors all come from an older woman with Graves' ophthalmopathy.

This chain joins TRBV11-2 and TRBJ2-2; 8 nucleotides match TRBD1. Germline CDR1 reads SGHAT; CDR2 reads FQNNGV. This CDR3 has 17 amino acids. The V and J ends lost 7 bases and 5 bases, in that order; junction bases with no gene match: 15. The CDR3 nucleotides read TGTGCCAGCACCAACCTCCTCGGACAGGGTAAAACCGGGGAGCTGTTTTTT. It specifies CASTNLLGQGKTGELFF.

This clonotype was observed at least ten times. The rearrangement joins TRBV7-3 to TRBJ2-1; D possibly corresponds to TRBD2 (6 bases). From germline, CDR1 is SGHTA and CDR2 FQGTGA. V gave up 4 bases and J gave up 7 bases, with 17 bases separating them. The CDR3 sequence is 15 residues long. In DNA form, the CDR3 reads TGTGCCAGCAGCTCCATCGGGGGAGAGCTGAATGAGCAGTTCTTC. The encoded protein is CASSSIGGELNEQFF.

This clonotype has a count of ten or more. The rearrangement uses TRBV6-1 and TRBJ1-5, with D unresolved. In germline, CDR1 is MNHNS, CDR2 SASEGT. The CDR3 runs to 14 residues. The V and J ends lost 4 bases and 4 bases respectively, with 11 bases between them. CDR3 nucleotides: TGTGCCAGCAGTGGACCGACGGCTAATCAGCCCCAGCATTTT. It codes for CASSGPTANQPQHF.

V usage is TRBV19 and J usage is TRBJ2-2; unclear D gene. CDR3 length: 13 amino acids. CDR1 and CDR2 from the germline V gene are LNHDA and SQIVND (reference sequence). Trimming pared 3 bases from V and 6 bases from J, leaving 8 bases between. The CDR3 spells CASSIASPGELFF. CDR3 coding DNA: TGTGCCAGTAGTATCGCCTCGCCCGGGGAGCTGTTTTTT.

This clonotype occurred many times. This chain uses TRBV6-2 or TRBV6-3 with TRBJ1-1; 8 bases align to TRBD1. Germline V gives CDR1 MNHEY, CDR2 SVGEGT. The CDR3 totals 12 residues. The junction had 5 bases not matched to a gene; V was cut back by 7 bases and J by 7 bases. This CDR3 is CASNRQGLEAFF. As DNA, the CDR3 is TGTGCCAGCAACCGACAGGGGCTTGAAGCTTTCTTT.

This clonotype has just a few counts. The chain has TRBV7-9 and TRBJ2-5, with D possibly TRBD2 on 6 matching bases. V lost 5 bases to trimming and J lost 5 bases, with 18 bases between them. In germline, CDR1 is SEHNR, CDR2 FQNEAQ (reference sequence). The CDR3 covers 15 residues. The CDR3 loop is CASSQDDGRPETQYF. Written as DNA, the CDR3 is TGTGCCAGCAGCCAAGACGACGGGAGACCGGAGACCCAGTACTTC.

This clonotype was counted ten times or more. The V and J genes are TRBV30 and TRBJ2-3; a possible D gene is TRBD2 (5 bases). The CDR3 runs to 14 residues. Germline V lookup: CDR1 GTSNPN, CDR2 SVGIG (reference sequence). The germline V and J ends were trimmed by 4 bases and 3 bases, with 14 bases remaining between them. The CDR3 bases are TGTGCCTGGAAGCATTTAGCGCTGACAGATACGCAGTATTTT. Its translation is CAWKHLALTDTQYF. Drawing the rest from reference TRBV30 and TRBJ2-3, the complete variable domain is SQTIHQWPATLVQPVGSPLSLECTVEGTSNPNLYWYRQAAGRGLQLLFYSVGIGQISSEVPQNLSASRPQDRQFILSSKKLLLSDSGFYLCAWKHLALTDTQYFGPGTRLTVL.

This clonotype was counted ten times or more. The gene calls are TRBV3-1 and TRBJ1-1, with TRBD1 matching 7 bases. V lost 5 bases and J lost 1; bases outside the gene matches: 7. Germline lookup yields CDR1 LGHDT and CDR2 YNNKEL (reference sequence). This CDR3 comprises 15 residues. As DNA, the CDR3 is TGTGCCAGCAGCACTACGGGACAGCAGAACACTGAAGCTTTCTTT. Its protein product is CASSTTGQQNTEAFF. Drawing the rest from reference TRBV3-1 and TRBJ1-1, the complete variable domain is DTAVSQTPKYLVTQMGNDKSIKCEQNLGHDTMYWYKQDSKKFLKIMFSYNNKELIINETVPNRFSPKSPDKAHLNLHINSLELGDSAVYFCASSTTGQQNTEAFFGQGTRLTVV.

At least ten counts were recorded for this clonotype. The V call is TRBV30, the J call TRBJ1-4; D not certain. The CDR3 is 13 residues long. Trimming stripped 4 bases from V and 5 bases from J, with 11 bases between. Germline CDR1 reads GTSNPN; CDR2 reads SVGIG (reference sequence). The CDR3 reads CAWTPGINEKLFF. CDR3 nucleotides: TGTGCCTGGACTCCCGGCATCAATGAAAAACTGTTTTTT.

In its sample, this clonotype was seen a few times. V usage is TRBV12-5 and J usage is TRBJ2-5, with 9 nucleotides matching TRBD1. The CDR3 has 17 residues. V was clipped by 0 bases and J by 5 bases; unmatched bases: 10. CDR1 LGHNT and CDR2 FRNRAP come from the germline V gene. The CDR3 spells CASGLVHRTGVYETQYF. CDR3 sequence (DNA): TGTGCTAGTGGTTTGGTACACCGGACAGGGGTTTACGAGACCCAGTACTTC.

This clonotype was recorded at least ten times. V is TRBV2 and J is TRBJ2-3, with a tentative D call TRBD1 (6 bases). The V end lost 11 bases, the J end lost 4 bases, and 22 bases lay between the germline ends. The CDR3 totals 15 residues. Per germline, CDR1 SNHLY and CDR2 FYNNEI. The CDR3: CAGGFQGLRADTQYF. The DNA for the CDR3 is TGTGCCGGAGGCTTCCAGGGGTTGAGAGCAGATACGCAGTATTTT. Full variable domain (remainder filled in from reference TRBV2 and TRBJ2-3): EPEVTQTPSHQVTQMGQEVILRCVPISNHLYFYWYRQILGQKVEFLVSFYNNEISEKSEIFDDQFSVERPDGSNFTLKIRSTKLEDSAMYFCAGGFQGLRADTQYFGPGTRLTVL.

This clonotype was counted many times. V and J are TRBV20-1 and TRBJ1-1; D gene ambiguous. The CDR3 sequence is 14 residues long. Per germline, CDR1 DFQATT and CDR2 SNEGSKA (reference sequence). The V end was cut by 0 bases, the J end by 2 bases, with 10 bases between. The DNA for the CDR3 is TGCAGTGCTAGAGATAGGGAACGAAACACTGAAGCTTTCTTT. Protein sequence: CSARDRERNTEAFF.

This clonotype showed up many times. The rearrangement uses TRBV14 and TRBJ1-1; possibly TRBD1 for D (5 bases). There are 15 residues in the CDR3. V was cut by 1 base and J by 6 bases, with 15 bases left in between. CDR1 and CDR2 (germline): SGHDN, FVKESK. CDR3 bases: TGTGCCAGCAGCCAAGTGGCAGGGTGGATCGCTGAAGCTTTCTTT. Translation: CASSQVAGWIAEAFF.

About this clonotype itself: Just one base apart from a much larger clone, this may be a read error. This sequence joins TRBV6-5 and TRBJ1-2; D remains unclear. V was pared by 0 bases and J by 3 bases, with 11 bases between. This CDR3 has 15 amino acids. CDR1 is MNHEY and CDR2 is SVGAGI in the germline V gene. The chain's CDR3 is CASSYSGLRYYGYTF. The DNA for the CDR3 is TGTGCCAGCAGTTACTCAGGGCTACGGTACTATGGCTACACCTTC.

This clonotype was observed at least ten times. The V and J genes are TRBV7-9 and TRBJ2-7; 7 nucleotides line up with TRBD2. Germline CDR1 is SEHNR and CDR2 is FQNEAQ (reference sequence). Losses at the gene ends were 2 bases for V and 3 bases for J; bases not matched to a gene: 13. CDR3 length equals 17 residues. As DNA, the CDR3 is TGTGCCAGCAGCTTATTGCGGGGAGGGCCTGAGGACTACGAGCAGTACTTC. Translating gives CASSLLRGGPEDYEQYF.

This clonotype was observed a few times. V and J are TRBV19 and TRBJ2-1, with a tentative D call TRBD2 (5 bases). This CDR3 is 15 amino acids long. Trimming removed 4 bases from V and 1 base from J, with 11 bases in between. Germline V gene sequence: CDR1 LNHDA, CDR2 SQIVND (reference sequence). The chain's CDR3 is CASSTSSLSYNEQFF. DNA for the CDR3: TGTGCCAGTAGTACTTCTAGCTTATCCTACAATGAGCAGTTCTTC. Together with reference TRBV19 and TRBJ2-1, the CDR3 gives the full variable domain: DGGITQSPKYLFRKEGQNVTLSCEQNLNHDAMYWYRQDPGQGLRLIYYSQIVNDFQKGDIAEGYSVSREKKESFPLTVTSAQKNPTAFYLCASSTSSLSYNEQFFGPGTRLTVL.

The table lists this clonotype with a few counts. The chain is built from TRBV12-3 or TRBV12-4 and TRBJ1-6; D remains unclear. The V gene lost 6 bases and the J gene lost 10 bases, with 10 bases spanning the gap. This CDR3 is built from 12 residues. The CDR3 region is CASRVGESPLHF. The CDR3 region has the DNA TGTGCCAGCAGAGTAGGAGAATCACCCCTCCACTTT.

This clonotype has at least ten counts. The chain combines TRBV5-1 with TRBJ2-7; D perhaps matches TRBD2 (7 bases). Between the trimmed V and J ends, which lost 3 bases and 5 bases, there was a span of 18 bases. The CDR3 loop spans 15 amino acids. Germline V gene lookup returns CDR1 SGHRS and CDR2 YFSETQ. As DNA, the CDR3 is TGCGCCAGCAGCTACCAGTTCTCGGGGGGCAACGAGCAGTACTTC. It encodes CASSYQFSGGNEQYF.

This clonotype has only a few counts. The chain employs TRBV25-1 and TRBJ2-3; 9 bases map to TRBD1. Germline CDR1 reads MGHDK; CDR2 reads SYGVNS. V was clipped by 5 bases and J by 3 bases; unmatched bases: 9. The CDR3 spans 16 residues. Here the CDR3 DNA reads TGTGCCAGCAGTCCCTCCGGGACAGGGCGAACAGATACGCAGTATTTT. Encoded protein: CASSPSGTGRTDTQYF. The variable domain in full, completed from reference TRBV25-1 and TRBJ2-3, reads EADIYQTPRYLVIGTGKKITLECSQTMGHDKMYWYQQDPGMELHLIHYSYGVNSTEKGDLSSESTVSRIRTEHFPLTLESARPSHTSQYLCASSPSGTGRTDTQYFGPGTRLTVL.

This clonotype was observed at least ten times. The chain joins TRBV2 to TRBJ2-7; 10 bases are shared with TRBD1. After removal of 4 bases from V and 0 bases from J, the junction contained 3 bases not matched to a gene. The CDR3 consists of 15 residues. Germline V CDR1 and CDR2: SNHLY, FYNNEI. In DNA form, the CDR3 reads TGTGCCAGCAGTGGACAGGGGGCCAGCTCCTACGAGCAGTACTTC. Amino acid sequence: CASSGQGASSYEQYF.

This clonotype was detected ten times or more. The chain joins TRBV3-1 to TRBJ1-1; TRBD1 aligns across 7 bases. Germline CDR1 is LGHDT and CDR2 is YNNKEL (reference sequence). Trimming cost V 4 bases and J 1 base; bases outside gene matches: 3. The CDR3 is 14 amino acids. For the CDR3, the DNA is TGTGCCAGCAGCCGAGGGGGCACGAACACTGAAGCTTTCTTT. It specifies CASSRGGTNTEAFF.

DNA of the CDR3: TGCAGTGCTAGAGATCCGGGGGCAACAGATACGCAGTATTTT. Translation gives CSARDPGATDTQYF. The chain employs TRBV20-1 and TRBJ2-3; either TRBD1 or TRBD2 may supply D (6 bases each). Trimming took off 0 bases at V and 3 bases at J, with 10 bases between the two ends. Germline CDR1 and CDR2: DFQATT and SNEGSKA (reference sequence). The CDR3 is 14 residues long.

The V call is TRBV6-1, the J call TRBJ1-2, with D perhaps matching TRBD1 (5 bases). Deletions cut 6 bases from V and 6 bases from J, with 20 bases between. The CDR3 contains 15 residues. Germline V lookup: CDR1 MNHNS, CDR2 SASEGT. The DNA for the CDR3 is TGTGCCAGCAGCCGTCCCGGGACGGCCCGTGATGGCTACACCTTC. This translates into CASSRPGTARDGYTF.

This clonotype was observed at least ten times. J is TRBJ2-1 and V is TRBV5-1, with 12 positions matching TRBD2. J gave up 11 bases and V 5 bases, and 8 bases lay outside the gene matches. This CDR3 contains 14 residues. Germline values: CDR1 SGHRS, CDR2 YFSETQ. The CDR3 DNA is TGCGCCAGCAGGCCGACTAGCGGGAGAGTCAAGCAGTTCTTC. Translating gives CASRPTSGRVKQFF.

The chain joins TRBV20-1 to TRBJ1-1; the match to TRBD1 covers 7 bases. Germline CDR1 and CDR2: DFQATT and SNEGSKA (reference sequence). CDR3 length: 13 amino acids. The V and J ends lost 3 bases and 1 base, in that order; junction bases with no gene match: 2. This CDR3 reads CSASRQGNTEAFF. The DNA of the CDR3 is TGCAGTGCTAGCCGACAGGGGAACACTGAAGCTTTCTTT.